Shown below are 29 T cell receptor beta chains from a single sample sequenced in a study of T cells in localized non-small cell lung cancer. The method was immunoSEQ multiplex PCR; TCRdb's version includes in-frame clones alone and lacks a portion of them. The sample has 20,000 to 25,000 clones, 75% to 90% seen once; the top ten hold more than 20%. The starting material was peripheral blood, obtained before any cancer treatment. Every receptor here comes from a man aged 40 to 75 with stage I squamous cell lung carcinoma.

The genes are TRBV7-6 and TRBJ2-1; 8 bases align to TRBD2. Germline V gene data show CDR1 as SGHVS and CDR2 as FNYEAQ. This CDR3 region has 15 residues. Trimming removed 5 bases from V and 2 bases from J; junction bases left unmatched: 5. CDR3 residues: CASSAGLGTYNEQFF. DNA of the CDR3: TGTGCCAGCAGCGCGGGACTAGGGACCTACAATGAGCAGTTCTTC.

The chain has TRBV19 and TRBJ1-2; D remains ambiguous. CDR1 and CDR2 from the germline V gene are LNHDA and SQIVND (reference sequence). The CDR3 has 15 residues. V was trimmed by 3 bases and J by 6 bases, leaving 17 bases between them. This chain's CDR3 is CASSIRGRGTDGYTF. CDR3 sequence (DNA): TGTGCCAGTAGTATCCGCGGCCGGGGAACGGATGGCTACACCTTC.

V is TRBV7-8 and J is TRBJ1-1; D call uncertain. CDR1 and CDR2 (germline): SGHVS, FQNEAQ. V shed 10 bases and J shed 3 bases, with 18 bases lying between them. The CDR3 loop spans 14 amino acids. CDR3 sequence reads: CATQDGIMDTEAFF. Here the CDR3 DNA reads TGTGCCACCCAGGATGGGATCATGGACACTGAAGCTTTCTTT.

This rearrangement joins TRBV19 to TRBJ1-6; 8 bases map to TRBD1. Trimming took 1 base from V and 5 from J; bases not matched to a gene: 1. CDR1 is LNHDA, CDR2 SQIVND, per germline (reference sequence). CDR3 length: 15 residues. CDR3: CASSIGQGNNSPLHF. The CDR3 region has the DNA TGTGCCAGTAGTATAGGACAGGGGAATAATTCACCCCTCCACTTT.

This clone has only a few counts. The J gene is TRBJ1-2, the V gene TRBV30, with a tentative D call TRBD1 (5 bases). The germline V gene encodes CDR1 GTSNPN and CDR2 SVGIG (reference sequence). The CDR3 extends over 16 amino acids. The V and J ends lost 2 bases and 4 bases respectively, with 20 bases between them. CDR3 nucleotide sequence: TGTGCCTGGAGTAGGCCCCGGACGGGACGAGTCTATGGCTACACCTTC. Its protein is CAWSRPRTGRVYGYTF. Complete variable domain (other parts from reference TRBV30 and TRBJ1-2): SQTIHQWPATLVQPVGSPLSLECTVEGTSNPNLYWYRQAAGRGLQLLFYSVGIGQISSEVPQNLSASRPQDRQFILSSKKLLLSDSGFYLCAWSRPRTGRVYGYTFGSGTRLTVV.

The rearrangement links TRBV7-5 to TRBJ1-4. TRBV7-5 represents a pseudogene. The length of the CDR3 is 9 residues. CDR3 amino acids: CVRGGELFF. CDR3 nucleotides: TGTGTCAGAGGTGGAGAACTGTTTTTT.

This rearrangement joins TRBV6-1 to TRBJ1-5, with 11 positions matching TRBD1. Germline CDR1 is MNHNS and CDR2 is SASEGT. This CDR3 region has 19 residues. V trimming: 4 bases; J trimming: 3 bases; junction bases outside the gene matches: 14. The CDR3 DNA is TGTGCCAGCAGTGGGGACAGGGGGGTCGTCCCAGTTGACAATCAGCCCCAGCATTTT. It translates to CASSGDRGVVPVDNQPQHF.

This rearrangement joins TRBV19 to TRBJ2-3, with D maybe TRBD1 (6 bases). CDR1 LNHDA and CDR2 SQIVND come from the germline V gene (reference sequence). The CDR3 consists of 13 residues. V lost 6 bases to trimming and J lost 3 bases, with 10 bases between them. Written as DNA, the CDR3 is TGTGCCAGTAGAGCCGGACAGACAGATACGCAGTATTTT. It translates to CASRAGQTDTQYF.

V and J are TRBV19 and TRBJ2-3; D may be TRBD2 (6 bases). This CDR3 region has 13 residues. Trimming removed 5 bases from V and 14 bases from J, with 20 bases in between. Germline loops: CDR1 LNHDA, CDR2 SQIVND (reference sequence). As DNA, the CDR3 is TGTGCCAGTAGTTCGAGCGGGCGCCGCCGTCTGTATTTT. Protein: CASSSSGRRRLYF.

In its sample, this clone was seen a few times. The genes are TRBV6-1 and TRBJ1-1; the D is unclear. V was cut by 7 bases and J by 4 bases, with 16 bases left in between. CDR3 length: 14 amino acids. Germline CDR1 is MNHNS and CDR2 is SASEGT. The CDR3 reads CASNRREGGTEAFF. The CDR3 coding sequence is TGTGCCAGCAATAGACGGGAAGGTGGCACTGAAGCTTTCTTT.

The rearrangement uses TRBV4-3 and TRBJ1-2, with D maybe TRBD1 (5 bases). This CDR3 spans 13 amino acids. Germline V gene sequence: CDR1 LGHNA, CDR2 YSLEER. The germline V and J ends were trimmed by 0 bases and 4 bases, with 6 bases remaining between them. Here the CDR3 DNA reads TGCGCCAGCAGCCAAGAGCAGGGCTATGGCTACACCTTC. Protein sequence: CASSQEQGYGYTF.

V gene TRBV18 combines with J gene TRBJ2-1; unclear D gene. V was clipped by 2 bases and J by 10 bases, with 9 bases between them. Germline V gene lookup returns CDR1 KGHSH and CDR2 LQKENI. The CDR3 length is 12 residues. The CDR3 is CASSPMGREQFF. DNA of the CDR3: TGTGCCAGCTCACCAATGGGTAGAGAGCAGTTCTTC.

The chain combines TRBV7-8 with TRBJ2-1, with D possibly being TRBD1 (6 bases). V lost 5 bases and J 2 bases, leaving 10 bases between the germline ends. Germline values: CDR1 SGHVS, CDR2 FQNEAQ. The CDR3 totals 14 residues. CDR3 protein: CASSPGEPYNEQFF. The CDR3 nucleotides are TGTGCCAGCAGCCCAGGGGAACCCTACAATGAGCAGTTCTTC.

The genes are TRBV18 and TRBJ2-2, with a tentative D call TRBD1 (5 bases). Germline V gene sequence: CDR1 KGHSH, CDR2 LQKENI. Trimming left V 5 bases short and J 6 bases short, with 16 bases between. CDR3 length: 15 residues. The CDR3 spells CASSTTGAGSGELFF. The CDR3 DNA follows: TGTGCCAGCTCAACAACTGGGGCAGGGTCCGGGGAGCTGTTTTTT.

The CDR3 reads CASSPSKETQYF. The CDR3 nucleotides are TGTGCCAGCAGTCCATCAAAAGAGACCCAGTACTTC. The rearrangement links TRBV28 to TRBJ2-5; unclear D gene. The CDR3 extends over 12 amino acids. V lost 5 bases to trimming and J lost 3 bases, with 7 bases between them. CDR1 MDHEN and CDR2 SYDVKM come from the germline V gene.

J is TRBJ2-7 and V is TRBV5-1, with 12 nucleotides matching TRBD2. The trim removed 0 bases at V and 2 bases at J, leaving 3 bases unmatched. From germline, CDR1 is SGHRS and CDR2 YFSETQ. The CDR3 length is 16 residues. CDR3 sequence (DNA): TGCGCCAGCAGCTTGGGTCTAGCGGGGGGGACCTACGAGCAGTACTTC. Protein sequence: CASSLGLAGGTYEQYF.

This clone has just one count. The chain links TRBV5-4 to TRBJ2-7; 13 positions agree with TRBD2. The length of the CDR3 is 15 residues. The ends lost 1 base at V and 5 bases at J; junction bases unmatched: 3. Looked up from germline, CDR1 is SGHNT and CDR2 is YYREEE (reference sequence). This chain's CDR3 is CASSLRLAGGDEQYF. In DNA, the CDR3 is TGTGCCAGCAGCTTGAGACTAGCGGGGGGAGACGAGCAGTACTTC.

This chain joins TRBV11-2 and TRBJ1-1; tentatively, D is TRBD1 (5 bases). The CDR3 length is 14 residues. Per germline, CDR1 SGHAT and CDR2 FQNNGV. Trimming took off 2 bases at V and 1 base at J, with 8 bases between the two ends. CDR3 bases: TGTGCCAGCAGCTTAAGGACATCGAACACTGAAGCTTTCTTT. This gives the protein CASSLRTSNTEAFF.

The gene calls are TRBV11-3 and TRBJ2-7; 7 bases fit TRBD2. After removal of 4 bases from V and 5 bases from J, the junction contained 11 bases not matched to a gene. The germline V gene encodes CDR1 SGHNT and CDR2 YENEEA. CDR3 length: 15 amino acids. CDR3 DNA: TGTGCCAGCAGCTCCGGCCGAGGACTAGGGGACGAGCAGTACTTC. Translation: CASSSGRGLGDEQYF.

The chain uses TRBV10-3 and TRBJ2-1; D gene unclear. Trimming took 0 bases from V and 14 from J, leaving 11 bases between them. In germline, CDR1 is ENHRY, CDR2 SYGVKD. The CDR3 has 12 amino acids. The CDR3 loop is CAISESRLDEFF. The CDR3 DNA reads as TGTGCCATCAGTGAGTCGAGGCTCGATGAGTTCTTC.

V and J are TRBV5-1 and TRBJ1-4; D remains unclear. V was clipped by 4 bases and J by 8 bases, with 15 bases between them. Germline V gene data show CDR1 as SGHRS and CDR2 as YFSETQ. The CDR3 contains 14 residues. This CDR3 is CASSPPDAGEKLFF. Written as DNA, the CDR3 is TGCGCCAGCAGCCCCCCGGATGCGGGGGAAAAACTGTTTTTT.

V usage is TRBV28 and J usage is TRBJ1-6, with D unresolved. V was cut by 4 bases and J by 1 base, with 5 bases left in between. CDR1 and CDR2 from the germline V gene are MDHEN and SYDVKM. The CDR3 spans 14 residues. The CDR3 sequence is CASSSGSYNSPLHF. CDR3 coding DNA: TGTGCCAGCAGTTCTGGGTCCTATAATTCACCCCTCCACTTT.

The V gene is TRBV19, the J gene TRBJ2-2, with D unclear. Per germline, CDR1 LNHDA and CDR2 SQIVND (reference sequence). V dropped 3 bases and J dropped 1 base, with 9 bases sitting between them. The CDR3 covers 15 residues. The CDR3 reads CASSIRARNTGELFF. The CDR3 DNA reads TGTGCCAGTAGTATTCGGGCCAGGAACACCGGGGAGCTGTTTTTT. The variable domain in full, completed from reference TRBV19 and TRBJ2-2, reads DGGITQSPKYLFRKEGQNVTLSCEQNLNHDAMYWYRQDPGQGLRLIYYSQIVNDFQKGDIAEGYSVSREKKESFPLTVTSAQKNPTAFYLCASSIRARNTGELFFGEGSRLTVL.

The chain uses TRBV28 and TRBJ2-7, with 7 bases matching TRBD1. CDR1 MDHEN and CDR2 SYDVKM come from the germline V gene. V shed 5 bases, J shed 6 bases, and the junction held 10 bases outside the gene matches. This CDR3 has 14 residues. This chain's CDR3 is CASSTLETGSEQYF. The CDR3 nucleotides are TGTGCCAGCAGTACCCTCGAGACAGGGAGCGAGCAGTACTTC.

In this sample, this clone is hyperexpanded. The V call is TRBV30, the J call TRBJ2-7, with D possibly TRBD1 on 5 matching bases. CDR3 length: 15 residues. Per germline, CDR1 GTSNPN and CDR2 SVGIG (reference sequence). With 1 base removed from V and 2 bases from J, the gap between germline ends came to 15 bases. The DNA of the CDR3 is TGTGCCTGGAGTGAGGGGTTCGACAATCCCTACGAGCAGTACTTC. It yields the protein CAWSEGFDNPYEQYF.

CDR3 bases: TGTGCCAGCAGTGCCCCTTGGGTTGACAGGGGCCAGCCCCAGCATTTT. It specifies CASSAPWVDRGQPQHF. V usage is TRBV6-1 and J usage is TRBJ1-5; 8 bases agree with TRBD1. Germline V CDR1 and CDR2: MNHNS, SASEGT. This CDR3 has 16 residues. The V gene end was trimmed by 4 bases and the J gene end by 7 bases; junction bases not matched to a gene: 12.

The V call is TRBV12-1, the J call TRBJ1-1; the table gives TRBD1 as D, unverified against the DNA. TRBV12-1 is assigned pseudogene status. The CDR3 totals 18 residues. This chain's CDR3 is CASSAKRTGRRMNTEAFF. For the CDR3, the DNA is TGTGCCAGCAGCGCAAAGCGGACAGGTCGACGCATGAACACTGAAGCTTTCTTT.

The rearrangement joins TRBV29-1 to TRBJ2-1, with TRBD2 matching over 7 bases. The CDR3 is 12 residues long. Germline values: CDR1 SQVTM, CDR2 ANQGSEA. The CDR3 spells CRGGGQDNEQFF. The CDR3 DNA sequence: TGCAGGGGGGGAGGGCAGGACAATGAGCAGTTCTTC.

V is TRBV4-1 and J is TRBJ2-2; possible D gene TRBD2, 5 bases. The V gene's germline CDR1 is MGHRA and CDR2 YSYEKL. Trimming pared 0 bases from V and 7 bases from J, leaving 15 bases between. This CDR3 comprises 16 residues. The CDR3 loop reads CASSQEYGSVLGELFF. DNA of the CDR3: TGCGCCAGCAGCCAAGAGTACGGTAGCGTCCTCGGGGAGCTGTTTTTT.